The 30 T cell receptor beta chains presented below share a single source sample, sequenced in a study of CD8 T cells in ankylosing spondylitis. TCRdb itself ran the 5' RACE reads through MiXCR, one entry per CDR3 protein. Of roughly 180,000 distinct CDR3 sequences listed, around a tenth were seen once; the top ten hold about 16%. The sequenced material came from blood, either unsorted or a sorted T cell fraction (not recorded which). The origin of the receptors is a female donor with ankylosing spondylitis or in good health (not recorded which).

The chain joins TRBV29-1 to TRBJ2-5; 9 positions agree with TRBD2. The CDR3 consists of 13 residues. V lost 6 bases to trimming and J lost 5 bases; unmatched junction nucleotides: 7. Germline lookup yields CDR1 SQVTM and CDR2 ANQGSEA. The DNA for the CDR3 is TGCAGCGTCGTGACTAGCGGTATGGAGACCCAGTACTTC. Translating it yields CSVVTSGMETQYF.

CDR3 region: CASSCRTGGKYF. The CDR3 DNA sequence: TGTGCCAGCAGCTGCCGGACAGGGGGGAAGTACTTC. The chain employs TRBV11-3 and TRBJ2-5; TRBD1 matches at 10 bases. With 4 bases clipped from V and 12 bases from J, the junction kept 5 bases outside the gene matches. Germline assignment: CDR1 SGHNT and CDR2 YENEEA. This CDR3 contains 12 residues. The whole variable domain, remainder taken from reference TRBV11-3 and TRBJ2-5, is EAGVVQSPRYKIIEKKQPVAFWCNPISGHNTLYWYLQNLGQGPELLIRYENEEAVDDSQLPKDRFSAERLKGVDSTLKIQPAELGDSAVYLCASSCRTGGKYFGPGTRLLVL.

This clonotype was found many times. V gene TRBV7-2 combines with J gene TRBJ2-7; 7 bases are a match to TRBD1. This CDR3 has 14 residues. With 5 bases clipped from V and 0 bases from J, the junction kept 4 bases outside the gene matches. Germline lookup yields CDR1 SGHTA and CDR2 FQGNSA. CDR3 in DNA: TGTGCCAGCAGCCTACAGGGGTCCTCCTACGAGCAGTACTTC. The encoded protein is CASSLQGSSYEQYF.

This rearrangement joins TRBV27 to TRBJ2-3, with D perhaps given as TRBD1 or TRBD2 (7 bases each). Germline V CDR1 and CDR2: MNHEY, SMNVEV (reference sequence). CDR3 length equals 16 residues. V was shortened by 7 bases and J by 2 bases, with 19 bases between the two germline ends. CDR3 sequence (DNA): TGTGCCAGCAATTGGGGGGGGACAGAAAACACAGATACGCAGTATTTT. Translated, it gives CASNWGGTENTDTQYF.

At least ten counts were recorded for this clonotype. This chain connects TRBV7-9 to TRBJ2-6; D unclear. The CDR3 contains 13 residues. In germline, CDR1 is SEHNR, CDR2 FQNEAQ (reference sequence). With 6 bases removed from V and 0 bases from J, the gap between germline ends came to 3 bases. The CDR3 coding sequence is TGTGCCAGCAGTACCTCTGGGGCCAACGTCCTGACTTTC. Protein sequence: CASSTSGANVLTF.

In this sample, this clonotype turned up a few times. The chain joins TRBV4-3 to TRBJ2-3, with 10 bases that match TRBD2. Germline CDR1 is LGHNA and CDR2 is YSLEER. J lost 5 bases, V lost 3 bases, and 8 bases had no gene match. CDR3 length equals 16 residues. CDR3 coding DNA: TGCGCCAGCAGCCAGAGAGCGGGAGGGCGGAGAGATACGCAGTATTTT. This translates into CASSQRAGGRRDTQYF.

The chain recombines TRBV28 with TRBJ1-4, with D perhaps matching TRBD1 (5 bases). Germline lookup yields CDR1 MDHEN and CDR2 SYDVKM. Deletions cut 8 bases from V and 0 bases from J, with 16 bases between. This CDR3 spans 16 amino acids. CDR3 residues: CASRREGLSTNEKLFF. CDR3 coding DNA: TGTGCCAGCCGCCGGGAGGGGTTGTCAACTAATGAAAAACTGTTTTTT.

This clonotype was counted a few times. V usage is TRBV25-1 and J usage is TRBJ2-2; 13 bases map to TRBD2. This CDR3 contains 16 residues. With 5 bases clipped from V and 8 bases from J, the junction kept 8 bases outside the gene matches. Germline assignment: CDR1 MGHDK and CDR2 SYGVNS. The CDR3 sequence: CASSTLAGGPVGELFF. The CDR3 DNA follows: TGTGCCAGCAGTACACTAGCGGGAGGGCCGGTGGGGGAGCTGTTTTTT. Full variable domain (missing parts from reference TRBV25-1 and TRBJ2-2): EADIYQTPRYLVIGTGKKITLECSQTMGHDKMYWYQQDPGMELHLIHYSYGVNSTEKGDLSSESTVSRIRTEHFPLTLESARPSHTSQYLCASSTLAGGPVGELFFGEGSRLTVL.

This clonotype was counted many times. The gene calls are TRBV9 and TRBJ2-1; 10 bases line up with TRBD2. The germline V gene encodes CDR1 SGDLS and CDR2 YYNGEE. V shed 0 bases, J shed 0 bases, and the junction held 3 bases outside the gene matches. The CDR3 length is 17 residues. Here the CDR3 reads CASSVDPSGSSYNEQFF. The CDR3 DNA sequence: TGTGCCAGCAGCGTAGACCCTAGCGGGAGCTCCTACAATGAGCAGTTCTTC.

The chain joins TRBV10-3 to TRBJ2-1, with no clear D. The CDR3 contains 12 residues. V lost 11 bases, J lost 6 bases, and 14 bases lay in between. From germline, CDR1 is ENHRY and CDR2 SYGVKD. In DNA form, the CDR3 reads TGTGCCGCCGCGTCTAACGTCAATGAGCAGTTCTTC. Protein sequence: CAAASNVNEQFF.

This clonotype was found many times. The chain recombines TRBV4-2 with TRBJ1-2; 8 bases are a match to TRBD1. Trimming at V came to 5 bases and at J to 2 bases, leaving 7 bases not matched to a gene. This CDR3 is 15 amino acids long. Germline V gives CDR1 LGHNA, CDR2 YNFKEQ. Written as DNA, the CDR3 is TGTGCCAGCAGCGAAGGAGGACAGGGAAACTATGGCTACACCTTC. As protein: CASSEGGQGNYGYTF.

V and J are TRBV5-4 and TRBJ2-1; 12 nucleotides line up with TRBD1. CDR1 is SGHNT and CDR2 is YYREEE in the germline V gene (reference sequence). The V and J ends lost 3 bases and 7 bases, in that order; junction bases with no gene match: 17. The CDR3 sequence is 19 residues long. The CDR3 protein is CASSYRTGTGGYLGNEQFF. In nucleotides, the CDR3 is TGTGCCAGCAGCTACCGAACCGGGACAGGGGGCTATTTGGGTAATGAGCAGTTCTTC.

This clonotype was detected a few times. V is TRBV11-2 and J is TRBJ2-1; D ambiguous. The length of the CDR3 is 12 residues. CDR1 is SGHAT, CDR2 FQNNGV, per germline. The germline V and J ends were trimmed by 1 base and 10 bases, with 8 bases remaining between them. CDR3 amino acids: CASSLVLYEQFF. CDR3 sequence (DNA): TGTGCCAGCAGCTTAGTGCTCTACGAGCAGTTCTTC.

In this sample, this clonotype turned up a few times. This sequence joins TRBV3-1 and TRBJ2-2; a possible D gene is TRBD2 (5 bases). The CDR3 covers 13 residues. Trimming took 4 bases from V and 5 from J, leaving 8 bases between them. Germline CDR1 and CDR2: LGHDT and YNNKEL (reference sequence). CDR3: CASSPGLTGELFF. CDR3 nucleotide sequence: TGTGCCAGCAGCCCCGGACTGACCGGGGAGCTGTTTTTT.

This clonotype was detected only a few times. The chain recombines TRBV4-2 with TRBJ2-5; 7 nucleotides match TRBD2. Germline V gene data show CDR1 as LGHNA and CDR2 as YNFKEQ. Trimming removed 0 bases from V and 5 bases from J; junction bases left unmatched: 9. CDR3 length: 16 amino acids. The CDR3 here is CASSQEAGTPLETQYF. The CDR3 DNA is TGTGCCAGCAGCCAAGAAGCGGGGACTCCTCTTGAGACCCAGTACTTC.

This clonotype occurred a few times. The chain has TRBV12-3 or TRBV12-4 and TRBJ2-2; D may be TRBD1 (5 bases). The CDR3 sequence is 16 residues long. V lost 1 base to trimming and J lost 6 bases, with 15 bases between them. The DNA for the CDR3 is TGTGCCAGCAGTTTAGGACAGAGGCCCGGCGCCGGGGAGCTGTTTTTT. Translation gives CASSLGQRPGAGELFF.

The J gene is TRBJ2-1, the V gene TRBV5-4; 10 positions match TRBD2. This CDR3 is built from 15 residues. CDR1 and CDR2 (germline): SGHNT, YYREEE (reference sequence). J gave up 7 bases and V 1 base, and 5 bases lay outside the gene matches. The DNA for the CDR3 is TGTGCCAGCAGCTTGTATCCTAGCGGGAGTAATGAGCAGTTCTTC. Translating it yields CASSLYPSGSNEQFF.

At least ten counts were recorded for this clonotype. CDR3 sequence (DNA): TGTGCCATCAGCCCCTCACAGGGGACGGGCAATCAGCCCCAGCATTTT. As protein: CAISPSQGTGNQPQHF. The genes are TRBV10-3 and TRBJ1-5; 7 bases align to TRBD1. Germline V gene lookup returns CDR1 ENHRY and CDR2 SYGVKD. The CDR3 runs to 16 residues. Unmatched junction bases numbered 10, after V lost 6 bases and J lost 2 bases.

This sequence joins TRBV5-6 and TRBJ1-1; a weak D match, TRBD1 (6 bases). The CDR3 sequence is 13 residues long. Germline-derived CDR1 and CDR2 are SGHDT and YYEEEE. V was pared by 0 bases and J by 8 bases, with 11 bases between. The chain's CDR3 is CASSLGFGQEAFF. As DNA, the CDR3 is TGTGCCAGCAGCTTGGGCTTCGGACAGGAAGCTTTCTTT.

This clonotype has at least ten counts. The V call is TRBV6-2 or TRBV6-3, the J call TRBJ1-2; D call uncertain. Germline CDR1 and CDR2: MNHEY and SVGEGT. CDR3 length: 15 residues. V was shortened by 2 bases and J by 8 bases, with 18 bases between the two germline ends. The DNA for the CDR3 is TGTGCCAGCAGTTACATCGAGAATGTGGTACTAGGCTACACCTTC. Translating gives CASSYIENVVLGYTF.

A note on this clonotype: A much larger clone lies a single base off, so this may be a read error. The chain recombines TRBV7-3 with TRBJ2-3; the D gene is possibly TRBD2 (6 bases). This CDR3 is built from 16 residues. V was cut by 5 bases and J by 0 bases, with 15 bases left in between. Germline V lookup: CDR1 SGHTA, CDR2 FQGTGA. The CDR3 reads CASSPPSGLSTDTQYF. The CDR3 nucleotides read TGTGCCAGCAGCCCCCCGAGCGGGCTTAGCACAGATACGCAGTATTTT.

This clonotype was counted only a few times. The rearrangement joins TRBV5-6 to TRBJ2-1, with 8 positions matching TRBD2. Germline V gene sequence: CDR1 SGHDT, CDR2 YYEEEE. The CDR3 has 16 residues. Trimming at V came to 4 bases and at J to 5 bases, leaving 11 bases not matched to a gene. Written as DNA, the CDR3 is TGTGCCAGCAGCCGGAGGGGTTTAGCGGGACACAATGAGCAGTTCTTC. Residues: CASSRRGLAGHNEQFF.

A few counts support this clonotype. V and J are TRBV28 and TRBJ2-7, with TRBD2 matching over 9 bases. The CDR3 totals 14 residues. J was trimmed by 5 bases and V by 2 bases; bases with no gene match: 4. Germline V gene lookup returns CDR1 MDHEN and CDR2 SYDVKM. CDR3 amino acids: CASSLVAGANEQYF. CDR3 in DNA: TGTGCCAGCAGTTTAGTAGCGGGAGCTAACGAGCAGTACTTC.

CDR3 residues: CASSQSLLEDTQYF. In DNA, the CDR3 is TGTGCCAGCAGCCAATCACTACTGGAGGATACGCAGTATTTT. The J gene is TRBJ2-3, the V gene TRBV4-2; D is undetermined. Trimming removed 2 bases at V and 6 bases at J, with 12 bases between. Germline CDR1 is LGHNA and CDR2 is YNFKEQ. This CDR3 comprises 14 residues.

This chain connects TRBV3-1 to TRBJ2-5; no clear D. CDR1 and CDR2 (germline): LGHDT, YNNKEL (reference sequence). Trimming stripped 0 bases from V and 5 bases from J, with 13 bases between. The CDR3 totals 15 residues. CDR3 in DNA: TGTGCCAGCAGCCAAGAGACAACCGGCGAGGAGACCCAGTACTTC. This codes for CASSQETTGEETQYF.

V is TRBV5-6 and J is TRBJ2-5, with 7 bases fitting TRBD1. The CDR3 has 16 amino acids. From germline, CDR1 is SGHDT and CDR2 YYEEEE. V lost 5 bases to trimming and J lost 1 base; unmatched junction nucleotides: 11. The CDR3 loop reads CASRGDSFTPQETQYF. The CDR3 bases are TGTGCCAGCAGGGGGGACAGCTTTACCCCCCAAGAGACCCAGTACTTC.

There are a few counts of this clonotype. The V call is TRBV6-5, the J call TRBJ2-2; 8 bases map to TRBD1. The CDR3 is 15 amino acids. V shed 7 bases and J 1 base; nucleotides not matched to a gene: 5. CDR1 is MNHEY, CDR2 SVGAGI, per germline. CDR3 nucleotides: TGTGCCAGCACTTCAGGGACAGGGAACACCGGGGAGCTGTTTTTT. Translated, it gives CASTSGTGNTGELFF.

This sequence joins TRBV6-1 and TRBJ2-1; D uncertain. The germline V and J ends were trimmed by 7 bases and 5 bases, with 18 bases remaining between them. This CDR3 has 15 amino acids. Germline CDR1 MNHNS, CDR2 SASEGT. CDR3 protein: CASTQAQLPHNEQFF. The CDR3 bases are TGTGCCAGCACCCAGGCCCAACTCCCCCACAATGAGCAGTTCTTC.

This clonotype was seen a few times. This sequence joins TRBV27 and TRBJ2-7; 13 nucleotides agree with TRBD2. With 4 bases clipped from V and 6 bases from J, the junction kept 0 bases outside the gene matches. This CDR3 contains 13 residues. From germline, CDR1 is MNHEY and CDR2 SMNVEV (reference sequence). For the CDR3, the DNA is TGTGCCAGCAGTTGGACTAGCGGGAGCGAGCAGTACTTC. This encodes CASSWTSGSEQYF.

This chain uses TRBV6-6 with TRBJ1-4, with D possibly matching TRBD1 (5 bases). This CDR3 contains 13 residues. Trimming pared 4 bases from V and 15 bases from J, leaving 18 bases between. CDR1 is MNHNY and CDR2 is SVGAGI in the germline V gene (reference sequence). The CDR3 protein is CASSFPAEKGVFF. The CDR3 DNA follows: TGTGCCAGCAGTTTCCCTGCTGAAAAAGGGGTGTTTTTT.